Sequencing of this T cell receptor (beta chain) was carried out in a study of cytomegalovirus exposure and HLA in healthy donors. About the research overall: The 120 validation repertoires and the roughly 700 first-cohort repertoires shared a platform, a later analysis reported. Study outcomes and limitations: The study labeled about 160 TCR beta chains cytomegalovirus-associated. Reported performance of the classifier showed diagnosis of cytomegalovirus status with high specificity and sensitivity. Most TCR sequences were uncommon, yet certain public TCRs appeared in many donors.

After removal of 4 bases from V and 8 bases from J, the junction contained 3 bases not matched to a gene. Per germline, CDR1 SNHLY and CDR2 FYNNEI. The CDR3 is made up of 13 amino acids. Libraries were prepared by immunoSEQ multiplex PCR; TCRdb keeps only in-frame clonotypes and omits some of them. The table records 120,000 or so clones, about 96% of them present only once. In regard to this clone: Its antigen is unidentified.

The clonotype originates from a man between 18 and 29 years old in good health and CMV-seronegative. The V call is TRBV2, the J call TRBJ2-2; 8 positions agree with TRBD2. Sequencing was done on a sample of PBMCs. CDR3: CASSVVAGGELFF. DNA for the CDR3: TGTGCCAGCAGTGTGGTAGCGGGGGGGGAGCTGTTTTTT.